Below, 11 T cell receptor beta chains from the same sample are listed, as sequenced in a study of a mutant IDH1 vaccine in newly diagnosed glioma. The time point denotes: week 35, safety follow-up. Vaccinated patients received 300 ug of mutant IDH1 20-mer peptide per dose, with topical imiquimod. Antigen specificity for these receptors is unknown. Only in-frame clones appear in the TCRdb table, and some are missing; sequencing was by immunoSEQ multiplex PCR. The repertoire holds about 50,000 clones, with around 92% as singletons. The sequencing used PBMCs, collected from a glioma patient whose treatment included an IDH1 peptide vaccine. The origin of the receptors is a man aged 45-65 years with glioma.

This clone was seen only once. The chain combines TRBV9 with TRBJ2-7, with D maybe TRBD1 (6 bases). The CDR3 length is 13 residues. V lost 3 bases to trimming and J lost 5 bases, with 12 bases between them. CDR1 and CDR2 from the germline V gene are SGDLS and YYNGEE. The CDR3 loop is CASSATQGHEQYF. The CDR3 DNA follows: TGTGCCAGCAGCGCCACACAGGGACACGAGCAGTACTTC.

The DNA for the CDR3 is TGTGCCAGCAGCTTAAGGCGTTTCACAGTTGATTCCTACAATGAGCAGTTCTTC. It yields the protein CASSLRRFTVDSYNEQFF. The chain carries TRBV7-2 and TRBJ2-1; D unresolved. Per germline, CDR1 SGHTA and CDR2 FQGNSA. The length of the CDR3 is 18 residues. Trimming took off 2 bases at V and 1 base at J, with 18 bases between the two ends.

This clone was picked up a small number of times. CDR3 protein: CASSLLAGEADTQYF. CDR3 in DNA: TGTGCCAGCAGCCTACTAGCGGGAGAGGCAGATACGCAGTATTTT. V is TRBV7-9 and J is TRBJ2-3; 11 bases are shared with TRBD2. Trimming took 5 bases from V and 4 from J; bases not matched to a gene: 5. The CDR3 is 15 amino acids. Germline CDR1 and CDR2: SEHNR and FQNEAQ (reference sequence).

The J gene is TRBJ2-7, the V gene TRBV10-3; TRBD1 is a possible D gene (6 bases). V lost 7 bases and J 4 bases, leaving 20 bases between the germline ends. The CDR3 is made up of 15 amino acids. From germline, CDR1 is ENHRY and CDR2 SYGVKD. CDR3 DNA sequence: TGTGCCATCACCGACCCCGGGCAGGGGTTTTACGAGCAGTACTTC. Translated, it gives CAITDPGQGFYEQYF.

The rearrangement links TRBV18 to TRBJ1-4, with 7 bases identical to TRBD1. The germline V gene has CDR1 KGHSH and CDR2 LQKENI. The CDR3 extends over 15 amino acids. Losses at the gene ends were 0 bases for V and 7 bases for J; bases not matched to a gene: 5. The CDR3 DNA is TGTGCCAGCTCACCACCGATGACAGGGCCTGAAAAACTGTTTTTT. This gives the protein CASSPPMTGPEKLFF.

Notes on this clone: One end of the junction is discordant with germline, which a read error may explain. Here the CDR3 reads CASSIGQGGPPHF. Here the CDR3 DNA reads TGTGCCAGTAGTATTGGACAGGGAGGGCCCCCCCACTTC. V and J are TRBV19 and TRBJ1-2; 8 bases are shared with TRBD1. The CDR3 runs 13 residues. Germline V gene data show CDR1 as LNHDA and CDR2 as SQIVND (reference sequence).

V gene TRBV7-9 combines with J gene TRBJ2-4; no definite D call. Germline CDR1 and CDR2: SEHNR and FQNEAQ (reference sequence). V was clipped by 4 bases and J by 0 bases, with 10 bases between them. CDR3 length equals 15 residues. CDR3 residues: CASSSGLEAKNIQYF. Here the CDR3 DNA reads TGTGCCAGCAGCTCGGGTTTAGAAGCCAAAAACATTCAGTACTTC.

This chain joins TRBV9 and TRBJ2-7; D is unresolved. This CDR3 spans 14 amino acids. The ends were cut back, 2 bases at V and 2 bases at J, with 11 bases in the middle. Germline V gene lookup returns CDR1 SGDLS and CDR2 YYNGEE. The CDR3 DNA reads as TGTGCCAGCAGCGTTTGGCCGTCCCCCTACGAGCAGTACTTC. This gives the protein CASSVWPSPYEQYF. Together with reference TRBV9 and TRBJ2-7, the CDR3 gives the full variable domain: DSGVTQTPKHLITATGQRVTLRCSPRSGDLSVYWYQQSLDQGLQFLIQYYNGEERAKGNILERFSAQQFPDLHSELNLSSLELGDSALYFCASSVWPSPYEQYFGPGTRLTVT.

The chain carries TRBV19 and TRBJ1-5, with 8 positions matching TRBD1. This CDR3 is 14 amino acids long. Trimming removed 4 bases from V and 4 bases from J; junction bases left unmatched: 3. The V gene's germline CDR1 is LNHDA and CDR2 SQIVND (reference sequence). The CDR3 reads CASSTGQVNQPQHF. The CDR3, as DNA: TGTGCCAGTAGTACGGGACAGGTGAATCAGCCCCAGCATTTT.

CDR3 loop: CASTRDGYNEQFF. The CDR3 DNA sequence: TGTGCCAGCACACGGGACGGCTACAATGAGCAGTTCTTC. V and J are TRBV28 and TRBJ2-1; D might be TRBD1 or TRBD2, each matching 5 bases. Trimming stripped 7 bases from V and 3 bases from J, with 10 bases between. The CDR3 is 13 residues long. Germline CDR1 is MDHEN and CDR2 is SYDVKM.

This chain connects TRBV4-1 to TRBJ2-7, with 8 positions matching TRBD1. Germline V CDR1 and CDR2: MGHRA, YSYEKL. The CDR3 sequence is 16 residues long. Trimming took 4 bases from V and 6 from J; bases not matched to a gene: 14. The CDR3 DNA sequence: TGCGCCAGCAGCCTAAGAGAGGGTGACAGGGGCGTCGAGCAGTACTTC. Its translation is CASSLREGDRGVEQYF.